This T cell receptor (beta chain) emerged from a study of cytomegalovirus exposure and HLA in healthy donors (dated 2017 in TCRdb). About the full investigation: The 700 or so repertoires of the first cohort and the roughly 120 validation repertoires were produced on the same platform, according to a later analysis. High-throughput TCR immunosequencing, statistical association of individual TCRs with disease status, and machine learning were combined to predict cytomegalovirus infection status. The aim of the study was to test whether cataloging public T cell receptors could identify signatures of past pathogen exposure. A separate validation cohort of about 110 different subjects was used in addition to the approximately 640-subject first cohort.

CDR1 and CDR2, looked up from the germline V gene, are KGHSH and LQKENI. Relative to germline, V is missing 3 bases and J is missing 3 bases, with 9 bases of the junction outside any gene match. Inclusive of the bounding cysteine and phenylalanine, the CDR3 is 16 residues long. The only DNA kept is the CDR3, 48 bases in frame from the first base. Libraries were built with the immunoSEQ multiplex PCR assay. In the authors' own workflow: A statistical classification framework was built for diagnosing cytomegalovirus status from the catalog of TCR beta chain sequences. TCRdb's version of the immuneACCESS table is confined to in-frame rearrangements and falls short of the full clone set. An unresolved V gene accounts for under half of the shortfall where checked; the remainder is of unknown origin. The DNA gave D and trimming, while V, J and clone size come from that table. The sample has fewer than 300,000 clones on record, approximately 87% of them singletons. The ten largest account for 0.92% of the sample.

As for this clone: Its antigen is not yet known. No base qualities exist here, and no much larger clone lies one base off it.

Donors formed part of the validation cohort, which comprised 120 or so subjects and was distinct from the first cohort of under 850 subjects. Broad study findings and their caveats: The study listed 164 TCR beta chains as associated with cytomegalovirus. While some public TCRs were present in many individuals, most TCR sequences turned up only very rarely across donors. The classifier was reported to diagnose cytomegalovirus status with high specificity and sensitivity in both the original cohort and the validation cohort. Subsequent analysis determined that TCRs grouped into clusters in the first cohort also showed a tendency toward co-occurrence across the 120 validation repertoires, and approximately 94% of cluster scores exceeded 0. In vitro tests confirmed that a few of the cytomegalovirus-associated TCR beta chains recognize cytomegalovirus antigens. According to the authors, the approach could potentially be generalized to other disease states and immunological phenotypes. A later analysis had no HLA typing for the validation cohort, so co-occurrence there was scored across all 110 or so repertoires.

This receptor was identified in a woman under 30 in good health and CMV-seronegative. The material sequenced was PBMCs. The receptor chain draws on TRBV18 and TRBJ2-5; TRBD2 matches 8 bases in the middle. The CDR3 region reads CASSPKPPTSEETQYF. The nucleotide sequence reads TGTGCCAGCTCACCCAAACCCCCGACTAGCGAAGAGACCCAGTACTTC. When the CDR3 is completed using the reference TRBV18 and TRBJ2-5 genes on either side, the full variable domain is NAGVMQNPRHLVRRRGQEARLRCSPMKGHSHVYWYRQLPEEGLKFMVYLQKENIIDESGMPKERFSAEFPKEGPSILRIQQVVRGDSAAYFCASSPKPPTSEETQYFGPGTRLLVL.